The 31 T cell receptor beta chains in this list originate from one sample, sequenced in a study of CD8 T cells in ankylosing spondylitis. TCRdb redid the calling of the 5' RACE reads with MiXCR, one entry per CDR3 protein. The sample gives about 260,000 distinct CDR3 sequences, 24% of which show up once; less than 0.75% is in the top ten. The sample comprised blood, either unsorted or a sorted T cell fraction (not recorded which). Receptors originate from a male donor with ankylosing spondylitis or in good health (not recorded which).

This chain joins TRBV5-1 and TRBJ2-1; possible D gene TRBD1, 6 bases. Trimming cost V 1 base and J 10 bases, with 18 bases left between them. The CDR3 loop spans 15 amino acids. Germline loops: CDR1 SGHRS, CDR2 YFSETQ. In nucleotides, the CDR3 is TGCGCCAGCAGCTTGAGCAGGGGTTTTTCGGGGGAGCAGTTCTTC. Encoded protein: CASSLSRGFSGEQFF.

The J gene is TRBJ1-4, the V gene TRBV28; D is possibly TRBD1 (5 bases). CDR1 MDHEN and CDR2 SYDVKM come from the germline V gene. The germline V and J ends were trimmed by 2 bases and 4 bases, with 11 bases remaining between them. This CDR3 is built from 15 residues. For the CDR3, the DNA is TGTGCCAGCAGTTTACAGTCAGGGAATAATGAAAAACTGTTTTTT. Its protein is CASSLQSGNNEKLFF.

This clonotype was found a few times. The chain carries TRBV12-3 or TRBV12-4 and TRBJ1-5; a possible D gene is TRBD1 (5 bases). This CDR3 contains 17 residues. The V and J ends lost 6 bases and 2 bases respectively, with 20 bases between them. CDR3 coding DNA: TGTGCCAGCAGGAGGGGACCAACGTCTTCGGGCAATCAGCCCCAGCATTTT. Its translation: CASRRGPTSSGNQPQHF.

CDR3: CASSIGLRRGEQFF. CDR3 bases: TGTGCCAGTAGTATTGGTTTGCGGAGGGGTGAGCAGTTCTTC. The rearrangement uses TRBV19 and TRBJ2-1; tentatively, D is TRBD2 (6 bases). This CDR3 contains 14 residues. CDR1 LNHDA and CDR2 SQIVND come from the germline V gene (reference sequence). Trimming stripped 3 bases from V and 9 bases from J, with 15 bases between. Complete variable domain (other parts from reference TRBV19 and TRBJ2-1): DGGITQSPKYLFRKEGQNVTLSCEQNLNHDAMYWYRQDPGQGLRLIYYSQIVNDFQKGDIAEGYSVSREKKESFPLTVTSAQKNPTAFYLCASSIGLRRGEQFFGPGTRLTVL.

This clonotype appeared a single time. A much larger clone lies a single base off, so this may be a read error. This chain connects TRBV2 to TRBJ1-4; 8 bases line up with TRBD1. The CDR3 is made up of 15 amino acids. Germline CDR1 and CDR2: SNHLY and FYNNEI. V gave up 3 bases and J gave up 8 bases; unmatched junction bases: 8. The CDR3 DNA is TGTGCCAGCAGTGACAATGGACAGGGCCGGGAAAAACTGTTTTTT. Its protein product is CASSDNGQGREKLFF.

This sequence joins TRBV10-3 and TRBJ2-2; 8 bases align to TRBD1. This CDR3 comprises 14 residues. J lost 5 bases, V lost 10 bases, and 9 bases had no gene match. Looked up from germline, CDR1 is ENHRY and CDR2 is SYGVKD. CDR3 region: CATVGQAKTGELFF. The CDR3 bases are TGTGCCACCGTGGGACAGGCTAAGACCGGGGAGCTGTTTTTT.

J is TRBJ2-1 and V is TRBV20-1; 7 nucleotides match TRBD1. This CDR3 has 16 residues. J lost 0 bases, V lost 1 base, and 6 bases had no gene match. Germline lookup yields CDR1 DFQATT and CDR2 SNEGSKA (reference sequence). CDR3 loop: CSARGDSPSSYNEQFF. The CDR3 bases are TGCAGTGCTAGAGGGGACAGTCCCAGCTCCTACAATGAGCAGTTCTTC.

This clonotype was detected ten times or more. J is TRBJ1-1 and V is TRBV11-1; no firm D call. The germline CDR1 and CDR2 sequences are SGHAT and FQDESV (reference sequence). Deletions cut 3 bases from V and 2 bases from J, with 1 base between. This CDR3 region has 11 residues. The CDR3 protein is CASSFNTEAFF. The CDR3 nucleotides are TGTGCCAGCAGCTTTAACACTGAAGCTTTCTTT.

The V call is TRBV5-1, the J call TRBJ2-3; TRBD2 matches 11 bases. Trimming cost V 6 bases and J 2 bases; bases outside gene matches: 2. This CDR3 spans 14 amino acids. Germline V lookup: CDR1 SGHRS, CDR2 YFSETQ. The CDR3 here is CASMTSGDTDTQYF. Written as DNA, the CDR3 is TGCGCCAGCATGACTAGCGGGGACACAGATACGCAGTATTTT. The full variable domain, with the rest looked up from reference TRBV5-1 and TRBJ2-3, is KAGVTQTPRYLIKTRGQQVTLSCSPISGHRSVSWYQQTPGQGLQFLFEYFSETQRNKGNFPGRFSGRQFSNSRSEMNVSTLELGDSALYLCASMTSGDTDTQYFGPGTRLTVL.

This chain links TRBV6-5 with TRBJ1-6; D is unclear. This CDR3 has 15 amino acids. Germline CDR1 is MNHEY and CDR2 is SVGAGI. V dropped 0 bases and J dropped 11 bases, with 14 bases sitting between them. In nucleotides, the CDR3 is TGTGCCAGCAGTTACTCTTTCCCGGCCAGTCCACCCCTCCACTTT. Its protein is CASSYSFPASPPLHF.

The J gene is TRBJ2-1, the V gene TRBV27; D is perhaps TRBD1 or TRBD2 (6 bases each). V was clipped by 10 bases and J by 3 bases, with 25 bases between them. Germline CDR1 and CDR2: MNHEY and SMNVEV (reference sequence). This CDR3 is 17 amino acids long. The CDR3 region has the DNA TGTGCCACCCTCCCCCGAGGGGGGTACATGGTCTACAATGAGCAGTTCTTC. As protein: CATLPRGGYMVYNEQFF.

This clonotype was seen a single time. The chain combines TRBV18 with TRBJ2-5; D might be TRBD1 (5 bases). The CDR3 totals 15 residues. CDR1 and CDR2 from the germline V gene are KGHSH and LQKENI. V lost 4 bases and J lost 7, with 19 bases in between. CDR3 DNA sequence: TGTGCCAGCTCACGTAACACGACAGCAAAGGGGACCCAGTACTTC. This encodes CASSRNTTAKGTQYF.

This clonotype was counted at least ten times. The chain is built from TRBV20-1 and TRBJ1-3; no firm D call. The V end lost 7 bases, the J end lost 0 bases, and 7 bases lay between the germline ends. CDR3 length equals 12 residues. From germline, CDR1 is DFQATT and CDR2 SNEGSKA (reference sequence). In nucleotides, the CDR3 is TGCAGTGTTCCGTACTCTGGAAACACCATATATTTT. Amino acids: CSVPYSGNTIYF.

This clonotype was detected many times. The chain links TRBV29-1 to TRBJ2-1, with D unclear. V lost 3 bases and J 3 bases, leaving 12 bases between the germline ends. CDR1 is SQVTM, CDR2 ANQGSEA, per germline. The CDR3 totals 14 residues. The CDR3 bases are TGCAGCGTTGAGGGTAGGATCGGCTACAATGAGCAGTTCTTC. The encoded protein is CSVEGRIGYNEQFF.

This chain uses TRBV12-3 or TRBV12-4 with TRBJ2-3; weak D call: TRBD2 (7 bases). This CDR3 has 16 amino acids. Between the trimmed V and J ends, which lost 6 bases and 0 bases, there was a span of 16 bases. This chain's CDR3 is CASSRARGASTDTQYF. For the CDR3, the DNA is TGTGCCAGCAGCCGTGCTCGGGGGGCTAGCACAGATACGCAGTATTTT.

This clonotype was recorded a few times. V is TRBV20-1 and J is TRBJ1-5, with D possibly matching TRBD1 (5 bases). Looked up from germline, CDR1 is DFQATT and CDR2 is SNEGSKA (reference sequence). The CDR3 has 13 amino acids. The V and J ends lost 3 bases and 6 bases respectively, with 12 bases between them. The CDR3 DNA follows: TGCAGTGCTAGGGCAGGGAGCGGTCAGCCCCAGCATTTT. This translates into CSARAGSGQPQHF.

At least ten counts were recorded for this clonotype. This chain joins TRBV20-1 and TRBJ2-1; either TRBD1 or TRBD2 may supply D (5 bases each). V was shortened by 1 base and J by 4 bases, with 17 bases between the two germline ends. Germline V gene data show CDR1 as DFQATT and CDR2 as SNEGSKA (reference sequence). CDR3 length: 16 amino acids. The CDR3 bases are TGCAGTGCTAGAGCGAACACGGGACGGGGATACAATGAGCAGTTCTTC. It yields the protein CSARANTGRGYNEQFF.

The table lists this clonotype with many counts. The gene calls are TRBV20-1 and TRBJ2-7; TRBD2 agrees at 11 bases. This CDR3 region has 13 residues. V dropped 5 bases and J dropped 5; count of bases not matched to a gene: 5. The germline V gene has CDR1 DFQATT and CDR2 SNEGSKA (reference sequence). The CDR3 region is CSAGLAGLDEQYF. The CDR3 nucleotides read TGCAGTGCTGGACTAGCGGGTCTAGACGAGCAGTACTTC.

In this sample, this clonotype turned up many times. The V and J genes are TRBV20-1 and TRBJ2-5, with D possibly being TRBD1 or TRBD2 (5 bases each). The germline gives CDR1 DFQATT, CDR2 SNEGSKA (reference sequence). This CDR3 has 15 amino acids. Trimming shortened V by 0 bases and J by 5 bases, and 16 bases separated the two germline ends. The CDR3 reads CSARDRETWGETQYF. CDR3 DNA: TGCAGTGCTAGAGATCGAGAAACATGGGGGGAGACCCAGTACTTC.

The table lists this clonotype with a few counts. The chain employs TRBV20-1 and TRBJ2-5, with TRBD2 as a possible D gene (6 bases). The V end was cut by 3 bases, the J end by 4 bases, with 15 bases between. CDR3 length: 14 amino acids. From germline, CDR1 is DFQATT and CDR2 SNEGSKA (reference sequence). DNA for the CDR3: TGCAGTGCTAGGATAGAAGGCGGGGTAGAGACCCAGTACTTC. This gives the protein CSARIEGGVETQYF.

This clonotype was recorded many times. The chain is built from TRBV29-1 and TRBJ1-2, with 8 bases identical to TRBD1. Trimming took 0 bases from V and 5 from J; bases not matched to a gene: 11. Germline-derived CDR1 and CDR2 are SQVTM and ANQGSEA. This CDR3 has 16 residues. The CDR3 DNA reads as TGCAGCGTTGAAGAAGTGGACAGGGACTTTTCGTATGGCTACACCTTC. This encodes CSVEEVDRDFSYGYTF.

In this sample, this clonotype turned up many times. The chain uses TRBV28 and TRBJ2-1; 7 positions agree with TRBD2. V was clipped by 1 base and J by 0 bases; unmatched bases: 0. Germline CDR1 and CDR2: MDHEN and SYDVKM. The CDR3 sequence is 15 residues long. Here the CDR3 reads CASSLSGGSYNEQFF. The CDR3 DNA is TGTGCCAGCAGTTTATCGGGGGGCTCCTACAATGAGCAGTTCTTC.

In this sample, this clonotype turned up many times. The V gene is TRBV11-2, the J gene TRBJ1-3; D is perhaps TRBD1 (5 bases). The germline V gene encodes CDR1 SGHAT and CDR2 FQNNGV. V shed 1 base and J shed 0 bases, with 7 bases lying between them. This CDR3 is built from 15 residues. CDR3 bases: TGTGCCAGCAGCTTAGCGACAGCCTCTGGAAACACCATATATTTT. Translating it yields CASSLATASGNTIYF.

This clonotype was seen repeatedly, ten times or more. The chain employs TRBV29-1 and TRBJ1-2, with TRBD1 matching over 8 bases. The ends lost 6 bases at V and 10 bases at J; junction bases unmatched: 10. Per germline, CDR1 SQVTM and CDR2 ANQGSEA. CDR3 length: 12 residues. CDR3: CSVADRGGFYTF. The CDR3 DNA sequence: TGCAGCGTGGCTGACAGGGGCGGATTCTACACCTTC.

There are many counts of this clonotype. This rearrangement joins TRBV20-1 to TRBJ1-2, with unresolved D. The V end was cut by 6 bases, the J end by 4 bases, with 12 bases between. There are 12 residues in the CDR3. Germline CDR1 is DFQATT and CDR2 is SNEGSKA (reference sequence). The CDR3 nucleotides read TGCAGTGCACTCCCCTCTTCCTATGGCTACACCTTC. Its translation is CSALPSSYGYTF.

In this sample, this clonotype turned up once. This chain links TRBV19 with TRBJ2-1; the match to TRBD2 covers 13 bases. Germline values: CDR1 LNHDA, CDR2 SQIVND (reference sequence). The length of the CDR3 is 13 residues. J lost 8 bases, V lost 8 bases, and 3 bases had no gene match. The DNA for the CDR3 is TGTGCCAGTGGAGGACTAGCGGGGGATGAGCAGTTCTTC. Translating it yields CASGGLAGDEQFF.

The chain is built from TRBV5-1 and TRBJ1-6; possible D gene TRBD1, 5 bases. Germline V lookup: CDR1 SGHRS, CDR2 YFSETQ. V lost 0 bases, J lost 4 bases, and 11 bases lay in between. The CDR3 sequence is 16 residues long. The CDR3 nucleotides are TGCGCCAGCAGCTTGGTGGAGGGGACGTATAATTCACCCCTCCACTTT. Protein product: CASSLVEGTYNSPLHF.

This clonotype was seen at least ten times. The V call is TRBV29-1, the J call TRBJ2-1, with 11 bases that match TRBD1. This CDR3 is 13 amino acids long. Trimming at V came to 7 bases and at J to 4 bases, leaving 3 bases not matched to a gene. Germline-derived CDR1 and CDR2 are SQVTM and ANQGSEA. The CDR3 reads CSAGTGGYNEQFF. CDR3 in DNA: TGCAGCGCCGGGACAGGGGGATACAATGAGCAGTTCTTC.

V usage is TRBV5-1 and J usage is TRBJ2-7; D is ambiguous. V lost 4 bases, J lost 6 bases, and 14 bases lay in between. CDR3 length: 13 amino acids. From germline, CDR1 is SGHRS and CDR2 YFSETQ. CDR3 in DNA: TGCGCCAGCAGCCTGGGTTCCACGGTCGAGCAGTACTTC. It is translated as CASSLGSTVEQYF.

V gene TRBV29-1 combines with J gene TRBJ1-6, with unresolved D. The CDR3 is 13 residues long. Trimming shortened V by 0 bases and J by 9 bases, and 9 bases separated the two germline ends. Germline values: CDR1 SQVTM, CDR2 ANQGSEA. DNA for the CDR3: TGCAGCGTTGAAGAACGGACGGGTTCACCCCTCCACTTT. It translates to CSVEERTGSPLHF.

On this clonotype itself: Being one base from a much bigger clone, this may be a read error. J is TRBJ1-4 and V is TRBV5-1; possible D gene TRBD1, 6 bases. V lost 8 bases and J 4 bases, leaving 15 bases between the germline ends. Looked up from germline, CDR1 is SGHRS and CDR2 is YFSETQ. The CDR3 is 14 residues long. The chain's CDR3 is CARSIGQINEKLFF. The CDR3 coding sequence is TGCGCCAGAAGCATCGGACAGATTAATGAAAAACTGTTTTTT.